Shown below are 24 T cell receptor beta chains from a single sample sequenced in a study of CD8+ T cells in alopecia areata. Treatment denoted: oral pan-JAK inhibitor, 5-10 mg twice daily. Both peripheral blood and punch biopsies of lesional scalp skin were obtained from patients who had alopecia areata. Extraction and reverse transcription of RNA yielded cDNA as the sequencing template. Assay used: immunoSEQ multiplex PCR; TCRdb lists only in-frame clones, some missing. Here the sample spans 10,000 to 15,000 clones, about two thirds being singletons. Sequencing was performed on skin, taken at week 4, from a patient treated with tofacitinib. The receptors derive from a human donor with alopecia areata.

In its sample, this clone was seen a few times. The chain has TRBV6-1 and TRBJ1-5; D might be TRBD1 (5 bases). With 4 bases removed from V and 9 bases from J, the gap between germline ends came to 10 bases. In germline, CDR1 is MNHNS, CDR2 SASEGT. This CDR3 region has 12 residues. CDR3 protein: CASSVQEPPQHF. For the CDR3, the DNA is TGTGCCAGCAGTGTACAGGAGCCGCCCCAGCATTTT.

This chain links TRBV4-1 with TRBJ2-3; D is undetermined. Germline CDR1 MGHRA, CDR2 YSYEKL. V was pared by 1 base and J by 6 bases, with 5 bases between. The CDR3 is 12 residues long. The chain's CDR3 is CASSQGQDTQYF. The CDR3 region has the DNA TGCGCCAGCAGCCAAGGGCAGGATACGCAGTATTTT.

The rearrangement links TRBV7-9 to TRBJ2-2, with unresolved D. The CDR3 runs 18 residues. The germline V gene has CDR1 SEHNR and CDR2 FQNEAQ (reference sequence). Trimming took 2 bases from V and 2 from J, leaving 18 bases between them. This chain's CDR3 is CASSLFLETSLNTGELFF. CDR3 nucleotides: TGTGCCAGCAGCTTATTCCTAGAGACAAGCCTTAACACCGGGGAGCTGTTTTTT.

This chain links TRBV18 with TRBJ2-7; D is possibly TRBD2 (5 bases). Germline CDR1 reads KGHSH; CDR2 reads LQKENI. CDR3 length: 15 residues. V lost 6 bases and J lost 0, with 15 bases in between. CDR3 loop: CASSPSREPSYEQYF. CDR3 nucleotides: TGTGCCAGCTCTCCAAGCCGGGAACCCTCCTACGAGCAGTACTTC.

The chain combines TRBV6-5 with TRBJ1-4, with 8 nucleotides matching TRBD1. Unmatched junction bases numbered 3, after V lost 6 bases and J lost 3 bases. The CDR3 contains 14 residues. Germline CDR1 MNHEY, CDR2 SVGAGI. CDR3 in amino acids: CASSDRGSNEKLFF. CDR3 bases: TGTGCCAGCAGCGACAGGGGTTCTAATGAAAAACTGTTTTTT.

This clone occurred a few times. At one end, the junction sequence differs from germline, possibly due to a read error. V and J are TRBV4-1 and TRBJ2-3; tentatively, D is TRBD2 (6 bases). Germline loops: CDR1 MGHRA, CDR2 YSYEKL. The length of the CDR3 is 16 residues. In DNA, the CDR3 is TGTGCCAGCAGCCAAGGCGGGGACTTGTACACAGATACGCAGTATTTT. Its translation: CASSQGGDLYTDTQYF.

On this clone itself: Lacking the conserved final phenylalanine or tryptophan, this CDR3 likely reflects a read error. The chain couples TRBV5-1 to TRBJ2-7, with 10 bases matching TRBD1. V was clipped by 4 bases and J by 5 bases; unmatched bases: 12. The germline V gene encodes CDR1 SGHRS and CDR2 YFSETQ. The CDR3 has 16 amino acids. CDR3 sequence (DNA): TGCGCCAGCAGCGTGGCTTCCGGGACAGGGGTCCACGAGCAGTACCTC. Its protein is CASSVASGTGVHEQYL.

This clone was picked up a small number of times. The chain joins TRBV19 to TRBJ2-7; perhaps D is TRBD1 or TRBD2 (5 bases each). V lost 6 bases and J lost 0, with 12 bases in between. Looked up from germline, CDR1 is LNHDA and CDR2 is SQIVND (reference sequence). The CDR3 loop spans 14 amino acids. CDR3 region: CASRGTWSSYEQYF. CDR3 DNA: TGTGCCAGTAGGGGGACGTGGAGCTCCTACGAGCAGTACTTC.

This chain joins TRBV5-1 and TRBJ1-1; D unclear. With 4 bases removed from V and 2 bases from J, the gap between germline ends came to 12 bases. The CDR3 spans 14 residues. The germline V gene has CDR1 SGHRS and CDR2 YFSETQ. The CDR3 protein is CASSLRTVNTEAFF. In nucleotides, the CDR3 is TGCGCCAGCAGCCTTCGCACAGTTAACACTGAAGCTTTCTTT.

The chain has TRBV4-3 and TRBJ2-2; 11 positions agree with TRBD2. The trim removed 1 base at V and 2 bases at J, leaving 9 bases unmatched. The CDR3 extends over 19 amino acids. CDR1 and CDR2 (germline): LGHNA, YSLEER. The CDR3 loop reads CASSQVLAGGPKNTGELFF. The CDR3, as DNA: TGCGCCAGCAGCCAAGTGTTAGCGGGGGGGCCGAAAAACACCGGGGAGCTGTTTTTT.

The V and J genes are TRBV4-3 and TRBJ2-1; D not resolved. Germline CDR1 and CDR2: LGHNA and YSLEER. With 3 bases removed from V and 3 bases from J, the gap between germline ends came to 6 bases. CDR3 size: 13 residues. The CDR3 reads CASSQAVYNEQFF. As DNA, the CDR3 is TGCGCCAGCAGCCAGGCTGTCTACAATGAGCAGTTCTTC.

The chain is built from TRBV5-5 and TRBJ2-7; TRBD1 matches 9 bases. The CDR3 has 16 residues. Germline V gene data show CDR1 as SGHKS and CDR2 as YYEKEE (reference sequence). The V gene end was trimmed by 4 bases and the J gene end by 3 bases; junction bases not matched to a gene: 11. CDR3 coding DNA: TGTGCCAGCAGCCAACCAACCGGGACAGGGATCTACGAGCAGTACTTC. Its translation is CASSQPTGTGIYEQYF.

The gene calls are TRBV30 and TRBJ2-7, with D perhaps matching TRBD1 (6 bases). Germline CDR1 and CDR2: GTSNPN and SVGIG (reference sequence). V was shortened by 0 bases and J by 0 bases, with 12 bases between the two germline ends. This CDR3 has 15 residues. Here the CDR3 reads CAWSVATGISYEQYF. CDR3 nucleotides: TGTGCCTGGAGTGTAGCCACAGGGATCTCCTACGAGCAGTACTTC.

This clone appeared a few times. The chain carries TRBV18 and TRBJ2-7; D gene uncertain. The length of the CDR3 is 13 residues. V gave up 6 bases and J gave up 3 bases, with 12 bases separating them. Germline V gives CDR1 KGHSH, CDR2 LQKENI. The CDR3 spells CASSLSGDYEQYF. CDR3 in DNA: TGTGCCAGCTCTCTTAGTGGAGACTACGAGCAGTACTTC.

This chain uses TRBV11-1 with TRBJ2-2; D might be TRBD1 or TRBD2, each matching 5 bases. This CDR3 contains 13 residues. Germline V CDR1 and CDR2: SGHAT, FQDESV (reference sequence). V gave up 3 bases and J gave up 6 bases, with 8 bases separating them. In DNA, the CDR3 is TGTGCCAGCAGCTTGAGGGACCCCGGGGAGCTGTTTTTT. Translated, it gives CASSLRDPGELFF.

The rearrangement links TRBV29-1 to TRBJ2-7; 11 nucleotides agree with TRBD1. J was trimmed by 7 bases and V by 5 bases; bases with no gene match: 7. This CDR3 spans 13 amino acids. Germline lookup yields CDR1 SQVTM and CDR2 ANQGSEA. In DNA, the CDR3 is TGCAGCGTTAGGCGGGACAGGGGGGATGAGCAGTACTTC. This codes for CSVRRDRGDEQYF.

With regard to this clone: A read error may produce the germline difference seen at one junction end. The chain recombines TRBV29-1 with TRBJ2-7, with D maybe TRBD2 (5 bases). This CDR3 contains 11 residues. CDR1 and CDR2 from the germline V gene are SQVTM and ANQGSEA. The DNA for the CDR3 is TGTAGCGTTGTGGTGTGGGACGAGCAGTACTTC. Amino acids: CSVVVWDEQYF.

The chain recombines TRBV10-3 with TRBJ1-2; 9 bases map to TRBD1. The J segment lost 4 bases and the V segment lost 10 bases, leaving 10 bases of the junction unmatched. From germline, CDR1 is ENHRY and CDR2 SYGVKD. The CDR3 loop spans 14 amino acids. Here the CDR3 DNA reads TGTGCCACATCAGGGGGGACAGGGACCTATGGCTACACCTTC. This codes for CATSGGTGTYGYTF.

The rearrangement links TRBV6-5 to TRBJ2-7; D unresolved. The CDR3 spans 11 residues. Germline V CDR1 and CDR2: MNHEY, SVGAGI. V was trimmed by 5 bases and J by 5 bases, leaving 7 bases between them. In DNA form, the CDR3 reads TGTGCCAGCAGTCGACAAAACGAGCAGTACTTC. Translated: CASSRQNEQYF.

This clone appeared a single time. V and J are TRBV5-4 and TRBJ2-7; 9 bases fit TRBD2. CDR1 and CDR2 (germline): SGHNT, YYREEE (reference sequence). The V gene end was trimmed by 4 bases and the J gene end by 3 bases; junction bases not matched to a gene: 11. The CDR3 sequence is 16 residues long. CDR3 protein: CASSTKLAGALYEQYF. The CDR3 coding sequence is TGTGCCAGCAGCACCAAATTAGCGGGGGCACTCTACGAGCAGTACTTC. The variable domain in full, completed from reference TRBV5-4 and TRBJ2-7, reads ETGVTQSPTHLIKTRGQQVTLRCSSQSGHNTVSWYQQALGQGPQFIFQYYREEENGRGNFPPRFSGLQFPNYSSELNVNALELDDSALYLCASSTKLAGALYEQYFGPGTRLTVT.

The J gene is TRBJ2-5, the V gene TRBV25-1; D remains ambiguous. This CDR3 is built from 15 residues. V shed 0 bases and J shed 1 base, with 9 bases lying between them. The V gene's germline CDR1 is MGHDK and CDR2 SYGVNS. CDR3 sequence (DNA): TGTGCCAGCAGTGAATATAAGAGAACCCAAGAGACCCAGTACTTC. This translates into CASSEYKRTQETQYF.

The rearrangement uses TRBV6-6 and TRBJ1-1; D uncertain. This CDR3 has 16 amino acids. The V gene's germline CDR1 is MNHNY and CDR2 SVGAGI (reference sequence). The germline V and J ends were trimmed by 0 bases and 1 base, with 12 bases remaining between them. CDR3 region: CASSYSVSTKNTEAFF. CDR3 nucleotide sequence: TGTGCCAGCAGTTACTCTGTGTCCACCAAGAACACTGAAGCTTTCTTT.

The chain recombines TRBV20-1 with TRBJ2-7; D ambiguous. The CDR3 is 11 residues long. Per germline, CDR1 DFQATT and CDR2 SNEGSKA (reference sequence). Trimming stripped 3 bases from V and 6 bases from J, with 9 bases between. CDR3 residues: CSASGLGEQYF. The DNA for the CDR3 is TGCAGTGCTAGTGGCCTTGGCGAGCAGTACTTC.

The gene calls are TRBV6-6 and TRBJ2-7; weak D call: TRBD2 (5 bases). Germline CDR1 and CDR2: MNHNY and SVGAGI (reference sequence). The CDR3 contains 12 residues. V gave up 6 bases and J gave up 2 bases, with 8 bases separating them. DNA for the CDR3: TGTGCCAGCAGCGACTACACCTACGAGCAGTACTTC. Translation: CASSDYTYEQYF.